The rows below give T cell receptor beta chains drawn from one sample of a study of response to subunit inactivated influenza vaccine. TCRdb ran MiXCR on the RT-PCR reads and lists one entry per CDR3 protein. The sample carries about 540,000 distinct CDR3 sequences, approximately 22% recorded once. The same specimen was also included in a second study, on T cells expressing NK-cell markers.

The sample was CD4+ T cells sorted from PBMCs, taken 11 to 12 days after vaccination. These receptors were taken from a man in his forties or fifties who received an inactivated influenza vaccine. Both conserved end residues are part of each CDR3. Each record gives: J gene, D gene, CDR3 length, V gene, clone size, CDR3 protein, CDR3 DNA. D genes are given only for firm matches. For some rows the clone size is stated as once, few or many, or as a class when expanded; others skip it.

J gene: TRBJ2-5; D gene: TRBD1; CDR3 length: 15; V gene: TRBV5-4; clone size: NA; CDR3 protein: CASSGPGTAQETQYF; CDR3 DNA: TGTGCCAGCAGCGGGCCTGGGACAGCTCAAGAGACCCAGTACTTC
J gene: TRBJ2-7; D gene: TRBD1; CDR3 length: 15; V gene: TRBV6-1; clone size: NA; CDR3 protein: CASNRVGQGNYEQYF; CDR3 DNA: TGTGCCAGCAACCGTGTGGGACAGGGAAACTACGAGCAGTACTTC
J gene: TRBJ1-2; D gene: NA; CDR3 length: 13; V gene: TRBV25-1; clone size: NA; CDR3 protein: CASSEGDLLGYTF; CDR3 DNA: TGTGCCAGCAGTGAGGGCGACCTTTTGGGCTACACCTTC
J gene: TRBJ2-1; D gene: TRBD1; CDR3 length: 15; V gene: TRBV5-1; clone size: NA; CDR3 protein: CASSLGGTGDREQFF; CDR3 DNA: TGCGCCAGCAGCTTGGGAGGGACAGGGGATCGGGAGCAGTTCTTC
J gene: TRBJ1-6; D gene: NA; CDR3 length: 15; V gene: TRBV4-3; clone size: few; CDR3 protein: CASSQLSQSNSPLHF; CDR3 DNA: TGCGCCAGCAGCCAATTGAGTCAGTCTAATTCACCCCTCCACTTT
J gene: TRBJ2-3; D gene: TRBD2; CDR3 length: 15; V gene: TRBV7-2; clone size: NA; CDR3 protein: CASSLTSGAGDTQYF; CDR3 DNA: TGTGCCAGCAGCCTGACTAGCGGGGCTGGGGATACGCAGTATTTT
J gene: TRBJ2-7; D gene: TRBD2; CDR3 length: 13; V gene: TRBV6-2/TRBV6-3; clone size: NA; CDR3 protein: CASGIAGGPEQYF; CDR3 DNA: TGTGCCAGCGGAATAGCGGGGGGCCCCGAGCAGTACTTC
J gene: TRBJ1-5; D gene: NA; CDR3 length: 16; V gene: TRBV12-3/TRBV12-4; clone size: few; CDR3 protein: CASSFRGPGGNQPQHF; CDR3 DNA: TGTGCCAGCAGTTTTCGGGGGCCGGGGGGCAATCAGCCCCAGCATTTT
J gene: TRBJ2-5; D gene: NA; CDR3 length: 12; V gene: TRBV20-1; clone size: few; CDR3 protein: CSAQWGVETQYF; CDR3 DNA: TGCAGTGCCCAGTGGGGGGTAGAGACCCAGTACTTC
J gene: TRBJ2-7; D gene: NA; CDR3 length: 13; V gene: TRBV10-3; clone size: NA; CDR3 protein: CAISESLDYEQYF; CDR3 DNA: TGTGCCATCAGTGAGTCCTTGGATTACGAGCAGTACTTC
J gene: TRBJ1-5; D gene: NA; CDR3 length: 15; V gene: TRBV6-2/TRBV6-3; clone size: NA; CDR3 protein: CASSYTGGPGQPQHF; CDR3 DNA: TGTGCCAGCAGTTACACTGGAGGCCCGGGTCAGCCCCAGCATTTT
J gene: TRBJ1-2; D gene: NA; CDR3 length: 14; V gene: TRBV12-3/TRBV12-4; clone size: NA; CDR3 protein: CASSEAAGVGGYTF; CDR3 DNA: TGTGCCAGCAGTGAAGCCGCAGGTGTAGGTGGCTACACCTTC
J gene: TRBJ1-5; D gene: NA; CDR3 length: 14; V gene: TRBV6-2/TRBV6-3; clone size: many; CDR3 protein: CASSLAGGRQPQHF; CDR3 DNA: TGTGCCAGCAGCCTAGCGGGAGGGCGTCAGCCCCAGCATTTT
J gene: TRBJ2-1; D gene: TRBD1; CDR3 length: 14; V gene: TRBV7-9; clone size: NA; CDR3 protein: CASLDGTGSNEQFF; CDR3 DNA: TGTGCCTCTCTTGACGGGACAGGTTCCAATGAGCAGTTCTTC
J gene: TRBJ2-3; D gene: NA; CDR3 length: 17; V gene: TRBV20-1; clone size: NA; CDR3 protein: CSARGLPSTTSTDTQYF; CDR3 DNA: TGCAGTGCTAGAGGCTTACCCAGCACGACTAGCACAGATACGCAGTATTTT
J gene: TRBJ2-5; D gene: NA; CDR3 length: 14; V gene: TRBV2; clone size: few; CDR3 protein: CASSWGATPETQYF; CDR3 DNA: TGTGCCAGCAGTTGGGGGGCCACACCCGAGACCCAGTACTTC
J gene: TRBJ2-3; D gene: TRBD2; CDR3 length: 17; V gene: TRBV4-2; clone size: many; CDR3 protein: CASSQVIAGGEVDTQYF; CDR3 DNA: TGTGCCAGCAGCCAAGTTATCGCGGGGGGCGAGGTAGATACGCAGTATTTT
J gene: TRBJ1-2; D gene: NA; CDR3 length: 14; V gene: TRBV5-1; clone size: NA; CDR3 protein: CASSLEIGSYGYTF; CDR3 DNA: TGCGCCAGCAGCTTGGAAATTGGAAGCTATGGCTACACCTTC
J gene: TRBJ2-7; D gene: TRBD1; CDR3 length: 13; V gene: TRBV29-1; clone size: NA; CDR3 protein: CSARQGNSYEQYF; CDR3 DNA: TGCAGCGCACGACAGGGGAACTCCTACGAGCAGTACTTC
J gene: TRBJ1-6; D gene: NA; CDR3 length: 15; V gene: TRBV12-3/TRBV12-4; clone size: NA; CDR3 protein: CASSSSFGGKAPLHF; CDR3 DNA: TGTGCCAGCAGTTCCTCTTTCGGAGGGAAGGCACCCCTCCACTTT
J gene: TRBJ2-1; D gene: NA; CDR3 length: 12; V gene: TRBV12-3/TRBV12-4; clone size: few; CDR3 protein: CASSQQRHEQFF; CDR3 DNA: TGTGCCAGCAGCCAACAGCGTCATGAGCAGTTCTTC
J gene: TRBJ2-2; D gene: NA; CDR3 length: 13; V gene: TRBV7-3; clone size: NA; CDR3 protein: CASSRKETGELFF; CDR3 DNA: TGTGCCAGCAGCCGGAAAGAAACCGGGGAGCTGTTTTTT
J gene: TRBJ1-1; D gene: NA; CDR3 length: 15; V gene: TRBV5-1; clone size: few; CDR3 protein: CASSLRTDLNTEAFF; CDR3 DNA: TGCGCCAGCAGCTTAAGGACAGATTTAAACACTGAAGCTTTCTTT
J gene: TRBJ1-2; D gene: TRBD1; CDR3 length: 15; V gene: TRBV5-1; clone size: many; CDR3 protein: CASSFPPTTGGGYTF; CDR3 DNA: TGCGCCAGCAGCTTCCCACCTACGACAGGGGGTGGCTACACCTTC
J gene: TRBJ2-1; D gene: NA; CDR3 length: 16; V gene: TRBV27; clone size: NA; CDR3 protein: CASSLKTGRSVGEQFF; CDR3 DNA: TGTGCCAGCAGTCTTAAGACAGGCAGGTCCGTGGGAGAGCAGTTCTTC
J gene: TRBJ1-1; D gene: NA; CDR3 length: 16; V gene: TRBV28; clone size: NA; CDR3 protein: CASSSSSGTGNTEAFF; CDR3 DNA: TGTGCCAGCAGTTCCTCTTCCGGGACGGGGAACACTGAAGCTTTCTTT
J gene: TRBJ2-7; D gene: NA; CDR3 length: 13; V gene: TRBV2; clone size: NA; CDR3 protein: CASRTDGGYEQYF; CDR3 DNA: TGTGCCAGCAGGACGGACGGTGGCTACGAGCAGTACTTC
J gene: TRBJ2-7; D gene: TRBD1; CDR3 length: 14; V gene: TRBV20-1; clone size: NA; CDR3 protein: CSPGGTGGLYEQYF; CDR3 DNA: TGCAGTCCAGGGGGGACAGGGGGCCTCTACGAGCAGTACTTC
J gene: TRBJ2-7; D gene: TRBD2; CDR3 length: 16; V gene: TRBV6-1; clone size: NA; CDR3 protein: CASSPPSGGGSYEQYF; CDR3 DNA: TGTGCCAGCAGTCCCCCGAGCGGGGGGGGGTCCTACGAGCAGTACTTC
J gene: TRBJ2-7; D gene: NA; CDR3 length: 14; V gene: TRBV30; clone size: NA; CDR3 protein: CAWSRWDRLGEQYF; CDR3 DNA: TGTGCCTGGAGCCGTTGGGACAGACTAGGCGAGCAGTACTTC
J gene: TRBJ1-1; D gene: NA; CDR3 length: 13; V gene: TRBV29-1; clone size: many; CDR3 protein: CSVTASGATEAFF; CDR3 DNA: TGCAGCGTTACAGCGTCAGGGGCCACTGAAGCTTTCTTT
J gene: TRBJ2-1; D gene: NA; CDR3 length: 12; V gene: TRBV3-1; clone size: NA; CDR3 protein: CASRSSFNEQFF; CDR3 DNA: TGTGCCAGCCGGAGTTCGTTCAATGAGCAGTTCTTC
J gene: TRBJ2-3; D gene: TRBD1; CDR3 length: 15; V gene: TRBV6-5; clone size: NA; CDR3 protein: CASSYTTGVKDTQYF; CDR3 DNA: TGTGCCAGCAGTTACACGACAGGGGTCAAAGATACGCAGTATTTT
J gene: TRBJ2-7; D gene: NA; CDR3 length: 16; V gene: TRBV18; clone size: few; CDR3 protein: CASSPPPGTYTYEQYF; CDR3 DNA: TGTGCCAGCTCACCACCGCCAGGGACGTATACCTACGAGCAGTACTTC
J gene: TRBJ2-7; D gene: NA; CDR3 length: 12; V gene: TRBV6-2/TRBV6-3; clone size: few; CDR3 protein: CASRPPTRIPYF; CDR3 DNA: TGTGCCAGCAGACCTCCGACACGGATCCCTTACTTC
J gene: TRBJ2-1; D gene: NA; CDR3 length: 12; V gene: TRBV2; clone size: NA; CDR3 protein: CASSERRLEQFF; CDR3 DNA: TGTGCCAGCAGTGAAAGACGATTAGAGCAGTTCTTC
J gene: TRBJ2-7; D gene: TRBD2; CDR3 length: 17; V gene: TRBV4-1; clone size: NA; CDR3 protein: CASSQALGLAGEGEQYF; CDR3 DNA: TGCGCCAGCAGCCAAGCCCTAGGACTAGCGGGAGAAGGTGAGCAGTACTTC
J gene: TRBJ1-2; D gene: NA; CDR3 length: 12; V gene: TRBV7-2; clone size: NA; CDR3 protein: CASSPRRVGYTF; CDR3 DNA: TGTGCCAGCAGCCCTAGAAGGGTTGGCTACACCTTC
J gene: TRBJ1-1; D gene: NA; CDR3 length: 14; V gene: TRBV7-6; clone size: many; CDR3 protein: CASSSPGRNTEAFF; CDR3 DNA: TGTGCCAGCAGTAGTCCGGGACGGAACACTGAAGCTTTCTTT
J gene: TRBJ2-3; D gene: NA; CDR3 length: 14; V gene: TRBV10-3; clone size: once; CDR3 protein: CAISAGIASDTQYF; CDR3 DNA: TGTGCCATCAGTGCAGGAATAGCATCAGATACGCAGTATTTT
J gene: TRBJ1-1; D gene: NA; CDR3 length: 12; V gene: TRBV29-1; clone size: many; CDR3 protein: CSGGQGNTEAFF; CDR3 DNA: TGCAGCGGGGGCCAGGGGAACACTGAAGCTTTCTTT
J gene: TRBJ2-7; D gene: NA; CDR3 length: 17; V gene: TRBV7-7; clone size: NA; CDR3 protein: CASSLSSEPKRTYEQYF; CDR3 DNA: TGTGCCAGCAGCTTGTCTTCCGAACCAAAAAGGACCTACGAGCAGTACTTC
J gene: TRBJ2-5; D gene: NA; CDR3 length: 16; V gene: TRBV4-3; clone size: few; CDR3 protein: CASSQDEDTAAETQYF; CDR3 DNA: TGCGCCAGCAGCCAAGATGAGGACACAGCAGCAGAGACCCAGTACTTC
J gene: TRBJ1-4; D gene: NA; CDR3 length: 18; V gene: TRBV4-2; clone size: NA; CDR3 protein: CASSQGQGINLPHEKLFF; CDR3 DNA: TGTGCCAGCAGCCAAGGGCAGGGGATAAACTTGCCGCATGAAAAACTGTTTTTT
J gene: TRBJ2-7; D gene: NA; CDR3 length: 14; V gene: TRBV28; clone size: NA; CDR3 protein: CASSLISRPYEQYF; CDR3 DNA: TGTGCCAGCAGTTTAATCTCACGACCCTACGAGCAGTACTTC
J gene: TRBJ2-1; D gene: TRBD2; CDR3 length: 17; V gene: TRBV24-1; clone size: NA; CDR3 protein: CATSDSRLAGNRNEQFF; CDR3 DNA: TGTGCCACCAGTGATTCGCGACTAGCGGGGAACCGAAATGAGCAGTTCTTC
J gene: TRBJ2-3; D gene: TRBD1; CDR3 length: 17; V gene: TRBV27; clone size: NA; CDR3 protein: CASSILVGQGGADTQYF; CDR3 DNA: TGTGCCAGCAGCATTCTAGTTGGACAGGGGGGCGCAGATACGCAGTATTTT
J gene: TRBJ2-3; D gene: TRBD1; CDR3 length: 14; V gene: TRBV20-1; clone size: NA; CDR3 protein: CSASRGRLTDTQYF; CDR3 DNA: TGCAGTGCTAGCAGGGGGAGACTCACAGATACGCAGTATTTT
J gene: TRBJ2-3; D gene: NA; CDR3 length: 14; V gene: TRBV10-1; clone size: many; CDR3 protein: CASSKGRSTDTQYF; CDR3 DNA: TGCGCCAGCAGTAAAGGGCGAAGCACAGATACGCAGTATTTT
J gene: TRBJ1-1; D gene: NA; CDR3 length: 14; V gene: TRBV2; clone size: few; CDR3 protein: CASRLRRLNTEAFF; CDR3 DNA: TGTGCCAGCAGACTCAGACGGCTGAACACTGAAGCTTTCTTT
J gene: TRBJ2-1; D gene: TRBD2; CDR3 length: 16; V gene: TRBV28; clone size: few; CDR3 protein: CASSPGLAGGWNEQFF; CDR3 DNA: TGTGCCAGCAGCCCCGGACTAGCGGGAGGGTGGAATGAGCAGTTCTTC
J gene: TRBJ1-4; D gene: NA; CDR3 length: 16; V gene: TRBV7-9; clone size: few; CDR3 protein: CASSSDSGRLDEKLFF; CDR3 DNA: TGTGCCAGCAGCTCGGACTCCGGACGGCTCGATGAAAAACTGTTTTTT
J gene: TRBJ2-2; D gene: NA; CDR3 length: 18; V gene: TRBV27; clone size: few; CDR3 protein: CASSLMAGIGRGTGELFF; CDR3 DNA: TGTGCCAGCAGTTTGATGGCCGGCATTGGGCGGGGCACCGGGGAGCTGTTTTTT
J gene: TRBJ2-7; D gene: TRBD1; CDR3 length: 15; V gene: TRBV25-1; clone size: NA; CDR3 protein: CASSNSGQGTHEQYF; CDR3 DNA: TGTGCCAGCTCAAATTCGGGACAGGGGACCCACGAGCAGTACTTC
J gene: TRBJ2-1; D gene: NA; CDR3 length: 13; V gene: TRBV15; clone size: few; CDR3 protein: CATSRDIYNEQFF; CDR3 DNA: TGTGCCACCAGCAGGGACATATACAATGAGCAGTTCTTC
J gene: TRBJ1-5; D gene: TRBD1; CDR3 length: 16; V gene: TRBV6-1; clone size: few; CDR3 protein: CASSGTGGYSNQPQHF; CDR3 DNA: TGTGCCAGCAGTGGAACAGGGGGATATAGCAATCAGCCCCAGCATTTT
J gene: TRBJ1-1; D gene: NA; CDR3 length: 13; V gene: TRBV10-3; clone size: NA; CDR3 protein: CAIRTQEGTEAFF; CDR3 DNA: TGTGCCATCAGAACCCAGGAAGGGACTGAAGCTTTCTTT